This T cell receptor beta chain appears in the sequencing data of a study of blood T cell repertoires in COVID-19. The method was immunoSEQ multiplex PCR; TCRdb's version includes in-frame clones alone and lacks a portion of them. The repertoire holds tens of thousands of clones, with roughly 87% as singletons. Enrolled during active infection, Seattle patients were then followed longitudinally. Germline CDR1 reads SQVTM; CDR2 reads ANQGSEA. The V and J ends lost 3 bases and 4 bases respectively, with 15 bases between them. CDR3 length equals 14 residues. V usage is TRBV29-1 and J usage is TRBJ1-2; perhaps TRBD1 as D (5 bases). The TCR was taken from an elderly woman with COVID-19, enrolled during active disease. Sequencing was performed on peripheral blood. The chain's CDR3 is CSVDLARGGYGYTF. Here the CDR3 DNA reads TGCAGCGTTGACCTAGCTAGGGGAGGCTATGGCTACACCTTC.